The source of this TCR beta chain is a study of T cells after yellow fever vaccination. Study-wide results and caveats: There was a small share of clonotypes that showed up in both the CD4 and CD8 compartments.

5'RACE template switching produced TCR cDNA carrying a universal primer site and UMIs. TCRdb recomputed calls from the 5' RACE reads with MiXCR, one row per CDR3 protein. Of around 600,000 distinct CDR3 sequences detected, approximately 13% appear once; the ten largest clones hold about 15%. This clonotype was detected only a few times. No antigen is known for it. The ends were cut back, 9 bases at V and 3 bases at J, with 12 bases in the middle. The CDR3 spans 12 residues. Looked up from germline, CDR1 is MDHEN and CDR2 is SYDVKM. The receptor was isolated from a man under 40 who received the YFV17D yellow fever vaccine. The starting material was PBMCs, obtained on the day of the yellow fever booster vaccination. The V gene is TRBV28, the J gene TRBJ2-7; possible D gene TRBD2, 5 bases. In DNA form, the CDR3 reads TGTGCCAGTGGGTTCGGGGACTACGAGCAGTACTTC. Amino acid sequence: CASGFGDYEQYF. Based on the CDR3 plus reference TRBV28 and TRBJ2-7, the full variable domain is DVKVTQSSRYLVKRTGEKVFLECVQDMDHENMFWYRQDPGLGLRLIYFSYDVKMKEKGDIPEGYSVSREKKERFSLILESASTNQTSMYLCASGFGDYEQYFGPGTRLTVT.